The 21 T cell receptor beta chains in this list originate from one sample, sequenced in a study of blood T cell repertoires in COVID-19. Repertoires were generated with immunoSEQ multiplex PCR, while TCRdb's copy carries only in-frame clones and drops some. Among fewer than 70,000 clones listed, almost 80% were seen once. What was sequenced was peripheral blood. These TCRs come from a man between 60 and 70 years old with acute or convalescent COVID-19.

This rearrangement joins TRBV2 to TRBJ2-3; a possible D gene is TRBD1 (6 bases). The CDR3 extends over 15 amino acids. The germline V gene has CDR1 SNHLY and CDR2 FYNNEI. V lost 0 bases to trimming and J lost 5 bases, with 12 bases between them. For the CDR3, the DNA is TGTGCCAGCAGTGAAGCACAGGGTTGGGAAGATACGCAGTATTTT. Its protein is CASSEAQGWEDTQYF.

This clone is medium-sized within its sample. The J gene is TRBJ1-2, the V gene TRBV19; 8 bases line up with TRBD1. The CDR3 is made up of 14 amino acids. CDR1 and CDR2 from the germline V gene are LNHDA and SQIVND (reference sequence). The J segment lost 4 bases and the V segment lost 5 bases, leaving 6 bases of the junction unmatched. This chain's CDR3 is CASSPMDRAYGYTF. The CDR3 DNA reads TGTGCCAGTAGTCCCATGGACAGGGCCTATGGCTACACCTTC.

The chain recombines TRBV19 with TRBJ2-3; the match to TRBD2 covers 9 bases. The germline V gene has CDR1 LNHDA and CDR2 SQIVND (reference sequence). The CDR3 spans 16 residues. The junction had 6 bases not matched to a gene; V was cut back by 3 bases and J by 2 bases. The CDR3 here is CASSMNSGGYTDTQYF. DNA for the CDR3: TGTGCCAGTAGTATGAATAGCGGGGGTTACACAGATACGCAGTATTTT.

The chain joins TRBV7-2 to TRBJ1-1; tentatively, D is TRBD1 (6 bases). The V end lost 5 bases, the J end lost 8 bases, and 15 bases lay between the germline ends. CDR3 size: 13 residues. Germline lookup yields CDR1 SGHTA and CDR2 FQGNSA. The CDR3 nucleotides read TGTGCCAGCAGCAGGCGGGGGGCCGGGGAAGCTTTCTTT. It codes for CASSRRGAGEAFF.

V gene TRBV7-2 combines with J gene TRBJ2-7; TRBD1 aligns across 8 bases. The CDR3 extends over 13 amino acids. With V trimmed by 3 bases and J by 10 bases, 8 bases remained unmatched. CDR1 and CDR2 (germline): SGHTA, FQGNSA. In DNA form, the CDR3 reads TGTGCCAGCAGCTTCTCGGACAGGGAAAGACAGTACTTC. Protein product: CASSFSDRERQYF.

This rearrangement joins TRBV18 to TRBJ2-2, with D tentatively TRBD2 (5 bases). V was cut by 4 bases and J by 2 bases, with 8 bases left in between. Germline V gene sequence: CDR1 KGHSH, CDR2 LQKENI. The CDR3 spans 14 residues. The CDR3 spells CASSREHNTGELFF. In DNA, the CDR3 is TGTGCCAGCTCACGGGAGCACAACACCGGGGAGCTGTTTTTT.

This chain connects TRBV28 to TRBJ2-5; D uncertain. Trimming left V 3 bases short and J 4 bases short, with 9 bases between. The CDR3 consists of 13 residues. The V gene's germline CDR1 is MDHEN and CDR2 SYDVKM. CDR3 residues: CASSFRERETQYF. The CDR3 coding sequence is TGTGCCAGCAGTTTTAGAGAACGAGAGACCCAGTACTTC.

V gene TRBV7-2 combines with J gene TRBJ1-2; a weak D match, TRBD1 (6 bases). The V and J ends lost 6 bases and 4 bases respectively, with 15 bases between them. This CDR3 spans 14 amino acids. Germline lookup yields CDR1 SGHTA and CDR2 FQGNSA. The CDR3 region is CASSPGGGVYGYTF. CDR3 in DNA: TGTGCCAGCAGTCCGGGAGGGGGGGTCTATGGCTACACCTTC.

The CDR3 loop is CASSLDSPGYTF. The CDR3 DNA is TGTGCCAGCAGCTTGGACTCACCTGGCTACACCTTC. This chain uses TRBV5-4 with TRBJ1-2; D remains ambiguous. The CDR3 spans 12 residues. The germline V gene has CDR1 SGHNT and CDR2 YYREEE (reference sequence). V was trimmed by 0 bases and J by 7 bases, leaving 7 bases between them.

The rearrangement uses TRBV18 and TRBJ1-4, with 11 nucleotides matching TRBD1. Germline CDR1 reads KGHSH; CDR2 reads LQKENI. V trimming: 1 base; J trimming: 8 bases; junction bases outside the gene matches: 3. The CDR3 is 15 amino acids. CDR3 region: CASSPQGQGGEKLFF. The CDR3 coding sequence is TGTGCCAGCTCACCACAGGGACAGGGGGGCGAAAAACTGTTTTTT.

The chain is built from TRBV15 and TRBJ1-4; D gene ambiguous. Deletions cut 2 bases from V and 0 bases from J, with 4 bases between. The germline V gene encodes CDR1 LNHNV and CDR2 YYDKDF (reference sequence). The CDR3 spans 14 residues. The CDR3 DNA reads TGTGCCACCAGCAGAATTACAACTAATGAAAAACTGTTTTTT. Protein product: CATSRITTNEKLFF.

V gene TRBV6-2 or TRBV6-3 combines with J gene TRBJ1-5, with TRBD1 identical over 8 bases. This CDR3 is 14 amino acids long. CDR1 and CDR2 (germline): MNHEY, SVGEGT. V was clipped by 5 bases and J by 0 bases; unmatched bases: 0. The CDR3 bases are TGTGCCAGCAGTGACAGGGGTAGCAATCAGCCCCAGCATTTT. This codes for CASSDRGSNQPQHF.

The chain employs TRBV18 and TRBJ1-2; TRBD1 might be the D (6 bases). Between the trimmed V and J ends, which lost 6 bases and 5 bases, there was a span of 22 bases. Germline values: CDR1 KGHSH, CDR2 LQKENI. This CDR3 is built from 16 residues. In nucleotides, the CDR3 is TGTGCCAGCTCGCGAGAGGGACATTGGGGGCCTTATGGCTACACCTTC. Its protein is CASSREGHWGPYGYTF. Using reference TRBV18 and TRBJ1-2 for the parts outside the CDR3, the full variable domain is NAGVMQNPRHLVRRRGQEARLRCSPMKGHSHVYWYRQLPEEGLKFMVYLQKENIIDESGMPKERFSAEFPKEGPSILRIQQVVRGDSAAYFCASSREGHWGPYGYTFGSGTRLTVV.

This clone was detected a few times. The V call is TRBV5-1, the J call TRBJ2-1; TRBD2 matches at 9 bases. Germline V CDR1 and CDR2: SGHRS, YFSETQ. The CDR3 is 15 amino acids. V shed 2 bases, J shed 2 bases, and the junction held 2 bases outside the gene matches. CDR3 DNA sequence: TGCGCCAGCAGCTTAGGCGGGGGGGCCTACAATGAGCAGTTCTTC. This sequence encodes CASSLGGGAYNEQFF.

The chain employs TRBV28 and TRBJ2-1; 11 bases are shared with TRBD1. The CDR3 totals 17 residues. Germline V lookup: CDR1 MDHEN, CDR2 SYDVKM. V dropped 7 bases and J dropped 8; count of bases not matched to a gene: 16. CDR3 region: CASTGQGASGGRDEQFF. The CDR3 DNA reads TGTGCCAGCACCGGACAGGGGGCAAGCGGGGGGCGCGATGAGCAGTTCTTC.

This clone has only a few counts. The chain recombines TRBV5-5 with TRBJ2-7; TRBD1 aligns across 9 bases. V was clipped by 3 bases and J by 6 bases; unmatched bases: 7. CDR1 and CDR2 (germline): SGHKS, YYEKEE (reference sequence). The CDR3 spans 14 residues. For the CDR3, the DNA is TGTGCCAGCAGCTCTTGGACAGGGGTTGGCGAGCAGTACTTC. It is translated as CASSSWTGVGEQYF.

The gene calls are TRBV7-9 and TRBJ2-2; D remains unclear. V gave up 5 bases and J gave up 5 bases, with 12 bases separating them. CDR1 is SEHNR and CDR2 is FQNEAQ in the germline V gene (reference sequence). The CDR3 has 14 residues. CDR3 sequence reads: CASSPVAGTGELFF. The DNA for the CDR3 is TGTGCCAGCAGCCCGGTAGCCGGGACCGGGGAGCTGTTTTTT.

This clone was found a few times. This sequence joins TRBV27 and TRBJ2-2; D might be TRBD1 (5 bases). The CDR3 totals 14 residues. The V gene's germline CDR1 is MNHEY and CDR2 SMNVEV (reference sequence). V lost 6 bases and J 4 bases, leaving 12 bases between the germline ends. DNA of the CDR3: TGTGCCAGCAGGCCGGCAGGGTTCACCGGGGAGCTGTTTTTT. It specifies CASRPAGFTGELFF.

The CDR3 is CASSYRDSRNSPLHF. CDR3 nucleotide sequence: TGTGCCAGCAGTTACCGGGACAGCCGGAATTCACCCCTCCACTTT. The rearrangement joins TRBV6-5 to TRBJ1-6; TRBD1 matches at 7 bases. Germline CDR1 reads MNHEY; CDR2 reads SVGAGI. The CDR3 covers 15 residues. Trimming at V came to 2 bases and at J to 7 bases, leaving 5 bases not matched to a gene.

Points on this clone: Lacking the conserved final phenylalanine or tryptophan, this CDR3 likely reflects a read error. No DNA is shown, since the ends of the CDR3 on it are uncertain; the CDR3 is the one TCRdb lists. The chain recombines TRBV5-4 with TRBJ2-7; the table gives TRBD2 as D, unverified against the DNA. Germline V gene data show CDR1 as SGHNT and CDR2 as YYREEE (reference sequence). The CDR3 comprises 12 residues, both ends counted. The CDR3 loop reads CASSLRGRPGIY.

The chain links TRBV18 to TRBJ1-4; D unclear. This CDR3 has 15 amino acids. CDR1 is KGHSH and CDR2 is LQKENI in the germline V gene. The V end lost 2 bases, the J end lost 5 bases, and 12 bases lay between the germline ends. The CDR3 is CASSPIRGKNEKLFF. As DNA, the CDR3 is TGTGCCAGCTCACCAATCCGCGGAAAAAATGAAAAACTGTTTTTT.